Shown below are 13 T cell receptor beta chains from a single sample sequenced in a study of blood T cell repertoires in COVID-19. Generated by immunoSEQ multiplex PCR, the TCRdb table keeps only in-frame clones and is missing some. This sample has a few hundred thousand clones; around 88% occur once, and the top ten carry 2% to 2.5%. Sequencing was performed on PBMCs or T cells enriched from blood (not recorded which). The receptors derive from a woman between 40 and 55 years old with acute COVID-19.

This chain links TRBV19 with TRBJ2-1; 9 bases match TRBD2. The CDR3 runs 14 residues. CDR1 is LNHDA and CDR2 is SQIVND in the germline V gene (reference sequence). Unmatched junction bases numbered 4, after V lost 3 bases and J lost 7 bases. In nucleotides, the CDR3 is TGTGCCAGTAGTATTAGCGGGAGTAGGAATGAGCAGTTCTTC. As protein: CASSISGSRNEQFF.

This clone has only one observation. V usage is TRBV29-1 and J usage is TRBJ1-1; D is perhaps TRBD1 (5 bases). Trimming stripped 6 bases from V and 5 bases from J, with 13 bases between. The CDR3 has 12 residues. Germline lookup yields CDR1 SQVTM and CDR2 ANQGSEA. CDR3 DNA sequence: TGCAGCGTCCGAGTCGGGGGGACTGAAGCTTTCTTT. Its protein product is CSVRVGGTEAFF.

The genes are TRBV19 and TRBJ2-1; 8 bases map to TRBD2. Germline V CDR1 and CDR2: LNHDA, SQIVND (reference sequence). The CDR3 runs to 15 residues. V lost 7 bases and J lost 3; bases outside the gene matches: 8. Here the CDR3 reads CASTQSGRSYNEQFF. CDR3 in DNA: TGTGCCAGTACCCAAAGCGGGAGAAGCTACAATGAGCAGTTCTTC.

V and J are TRBV14 and TRBJ1-2; 8 positions match TRBD1. The CDR3 consists of 16 residues. CDR1 is SGHDN and CDR2 is FVKESK in the germline V gene. Trimming removed 1 base from V and 5 bases from J; junction bases left unmatched: 9. The CDR3 DNA sequence: TGTGCCAGCAGCCAAGGACAGGGGAGAAGTCCGTATGGCTACACCTTC. Protein: CASSQGQGRSPYGYTF.

The rearrangement joins TRBV9 to TRBJ2-3, with a possible D match to TRBD2 (6 bases). Germline V gives CDR1 SGDLS, CDR2 YYNGEE. CDR3 length: 16 residues. V dropped 0 bases and J dropped 0 bases, with 11 bases sitting between them. In DNA, the CDR3 is TGTGCCAGCAGCGTAGGATTGGACTATAGCACAGATACGCAGTATTTT. This sequence encodes CASSVGLDYSTDTQYF.

The rearrangement uses TRBV29-1 and TRBJ2-2; D is possibly TRBD2 (6 bases). Germline lookup yields CDR1 SQVTM and CDR2 ANQGSEA. The CDR3 runs to 16 residues. V was cut by 1 base and J by 0 bases, with 12 bases left in between. This chain's CDR3 is CSVEGRGATNTGELFF. In nucleotides, the CDR3 is TGCAGCGTTGAAGGGCGGGGAGCAACGAACACCGGGGAGCTGTTTTTT.

The chain employs TRBV19 and TRBJ1-5; weak D call: TRBD1 (6 bases). In germline, CDR1 is LNHDA, CDR2 SQIVND (reference sequence). The ends were cut back, 3 bases at V and 1 base at J, with 19 bases in the middle. The CDR3 sequence is 18 residues long. The CDR3 is CASSIPWGGGPSNQPQHF. CDR3 DNA sequence: TGTGCCAGTAGTATCCCTTGGGGCGGGGGGCCGAGCAATCAGCCCCAGCATTTT.

The chain employs TRBV5-1 and TRBJ2-2; 7 bases fit TRBD1. The CDR3 is made up of 17 amino acids. The ends lost 3 bases at V and 4 bases at J; junction bases unmatched: 12. CDR1 SGHRS and CDR2 YFSETQ come from the germline V gene. The CDR3 loop is CASSWETGLLATGELFF. The CDR3 DNA follows: TGCGCCAGCAGCTGGGAGACAGGGCTCCTGGCCACCGGGGAGCTGTTTTTT.

Written as DNA, the CDR3 is TGTGCCAGCTCACCACCGGGAGATAGCAATCAGCCCCAGCATTTT. Protein product: CASSPPGDSNQPQHF. This chain joins TRBV18 and TRBJ1-5, with D uncertain. The ends were cut back, 0 bases at V and 0 bases at J, with 6 bases in the middle. Germline CDR1 and CDR2: KGHSH and LQKENI. The CDR3 sequence is 15 residues long.

This chain links TRBV2 with TRBJ1-6; D may be TRBD1 (6 bases). Germline CDR1 SNHLY, CDR2 FYNNEI. This CDR3 is 14 amino acids long. V lost 9 bases and J 12 bases, leaving 21 bases between the germline ends. The CDR3 nucleotides are TGTGCCAGTGGCCTCCGGCAGACCAGGGGACCCCTCCACTTT. Amino acid sequence: CASGLRQTRGPLHF.

The table lists this clone with a few counts. The rearrangement uses TRBV5-6 and TRBJ1-2, with D possibly being TRBD1 (5 bases). CDR3 length: 14 residues. Per germline, CDR1 SGHDT and CDR2 YYEEEE. V was trimmed by 0 bases and J by 2 bases, leaving 8 bases between them. CDR3 region: CASSLVGANYGYTF. Written as DNA, the CDR3 is TGTGCCAGCAGCTTGGTAGGGGCCAACTATGGCTACACCTTC.

This clone was seen a single time. The rearrangement joins TRBV19 to TRBJ2-2, with D unresolved. There are 13 residues in the CDR3. Trimming took off 8 bases at V and 7 bases at J, with 14 bases between the two ends. CDR1 is LNHDA and CDR2 is SQIVND in the germline V gene (reference sequence). CDR3 DNA sequence: TGTGCCAGTGCAGGCTCTACGAGCGGGGAGCTGTTTTTT. The encoded protein is CASAGSTSGELFF.

This sequence joins TRBV2 and TRBJ1-2; D perhaps matches TRBD1 (6 bases). V was trimmed by 3 bases and J by 4 bases, leaving 9 bases between them. Germline V gene sequence: CDR1 SNHLY, CDR2 FYNNEI. The CDR3 covers 13 residues. The CDR3 loop is CASSEGRGYGYTF. CDR3 coding DNA: TGTGCCAGCAGTGAGGGCAGGGGCTATGGCTACACCTTC.